This T cell receptor (beta chain) appears in the sequencing data of a study of blood T cell repertoires in COVID-19. The CDR3 is 12 amino acids. V lost 5 bases and J lost 13, with 14 bases in between. Germline V CDR1 and CDR2: MNHEY, SVGAGI. Clones were read by immunoSEQ multiplex PCR, and TCRdb kept only the in-frame ones, dropping some. Among a few hundred thousand clones listed, about 92% were seen once. Participant-given clinical history determined each cohort assignment. Sequenced input: PBMCs or T cells enriched from blood (not recorded which). J is TRBJ1-4 and V is TRBV6-5, with D unresolved. The receptor was isolated from a man between 18 and 29 years old who had recovered from COVID-19. The CDR3 DNA reads TGTGCCAGCAGTCCCTTCCCGGGAGCACTGTTTTTT. Residues: CASSPFPGALFF.